This TCR beta chain emerged from a study of blood T cell repertoires in COVID-19. Study as a whole: Samples representing acute and convalescent COVID-19 were sourced from the United States, Italy and Spain. Nucleic acid was either cDNA or gDNA, and it came from T cells, B-cell-depleted T cells, or PBMCs.

In the study's own analysis: Nucleated cell number was recorded as an estimate derived from reference gene primer amplification. The repertoire was sequenced with immunoSEQ multiplex PCR; TCRdb's copy has only in-frame clones and lacks some. Clone size and V and J calls were adopted from that table, with D and trimming inferred from the DNA. The sample lists 28,000 or so clones; 70% to 90% were seen once. The germline V and J ends were trimmed by 4 bases and 5 bases, with 21 bases remaining between them. The CDR3 length is 17 residues. In germline, CDR1 is SGHRS, CDR2 YFSETQ. J is TRBJ2-2 and V is TRBV5-1; perhaps TRBD2 as D (5 bases). The sequence derives from a human donor in a cohort sampled during active COVID-19. Sample: peripheral blood. The CDR3 nucleotides are TGCGCCAGCAGCCGAACCCTCAGCGGACGGGGAACCGGGGAGCTGTTTTTT. Translating gives CASSRTLSGRGTGELFF. The full variable domain, rest sourced from reference TRBV5-1 and TRBJ2-2, is KAGVTQTPRYLIKTRGQQVTLSCSPISGHRSVSWYQQTPGQGLQFLFEYFSETQRNKGNFPGRFSGRQFSNSRSEMNVSTLELGDSALYLCASSRTLSGRGTGELFFGEGSRLTVL.